These 32 T cell receptor beta chains originate from one sample sequenced in a study of T cells in tuberculosis. Time point described: new active TB diagnosis, blood taken before or within 7 days of starting treatment. The data were produced by immunoSEQ multiplex PCR, yet TCRdb's version contains in-frame clones alone and is incomplete. The data show 30,000 or so clones, 92% seen once. Sequences were derived from PBMCs, sampled at tuberculosis diagnosis. The receptors come from an adult with tuberculosis. Some clones in this sample may be carry-over from other donors' samples.

This rearrangement joins TRBV5-4 to TRBJ1-2; D is undetermined. Looked up from germline, CDR1 is SGHNT and CDR2 is YYREEE (reference sequence). The CDR3 contains 14 residues. The V end lost 0 bases, the J end lost 2 bases, and 8 bases lay between the germline ends. CDR3 sequence (DNA): TGTGCCAGCAGCTTGGTGGCAGGAAACTATGGCTACACCTTC. It translates to CASSLVAGNYGYTF.

The V gene is TRBV30, the J gene TRBJ2-3, with TRBD2 matching 8 bases. This CDR3 is built from 12 residues. Germline CDR1 reads GTSNPN; CDR2 reads SVGIG (reference sequence). V was clipped by 4 bases and J by 9 bases; unmatched bases: 6. CDR3 region: CAWTASGGTQYF. CDR3 bases: TGTGCCTGGACCGCCTCGGGGGGGACGCAGTATTTT.

The genes are TRBV12-5 and TRBJ1-2; TRBD1 agrees at 9 bases. This CDR3 spans 20 amino acids. V lost 5 bases, J lost 2 bases, and 21 bases stayed unmatched. From germline, CDR1 is LGHNT and CDR2 FRNRAP. The CDR3 spells CASGPAILSGTGTWNYGYTF. The CDR3 nucleotides read TGTGCTAGTGGTCCCGCCATACTCTCCGGGACAGGGACTTGGAACTATGGCTACACCTTC. The full variable domain, rest sourced from reference TRBV12-5 and TRBJ1-2, is DARVTQTPRHKVTEMGQEVTMRCQPILGHNTVFWYRQTMMQGLELLAYFRNRAPLDDSGMPKDRFSAEMPDATLATLKIQPSEPRDSAVYFCASGPAILSGTGTWNYGYTFGSGTRLTVV.

V usage is TRBV7-2 and J usage is TRBJ1-6; D not resolved. This CDR3 is 15 amino acids long. Trimming removed 2 bases at V and 7 bases at J, with 12 bases between. CDR1 and CDR2 from the germline V gene are SGHTA and FQGNSA. For the CDR3, the DNA is TGTGCCAGCAGCTTAAGGAGGCTATCGAATTCACCCCTCCACTTT. This codes for CASSLRRLSNSPLHF.

In this sample, this clone turned up once. This chain joins TRBV10-1 and TRBJ2-1; 7 bases are shared with TRBD1. V shed 6 bases, J shed 9 bases, and the junction held 11 bases outside the gene matches. Germline assignment: CDR1 WNHNN and CDR2 SYGVQD (reference sequence). CDR3 size: 14 residues. CDR3 in amino acids: CASRQRQGTGEQFF. The CDR3, as DNA: TGCGCCAGCAGACAGCGACAGGGCACGGGTGAGCAGTTCTTC.

This clone was detected only a few times. The chain recombines TRBV6-6 with TRBJ2-7, with D uncertain. V was trimmed by 2 bases and J by 5 bases, leaving 7 bases between them. This CDR3 has 12 amino acids. The germline CDR1 and CDR2 sequences are MNHNY and SVGAGI (reference sequence). CDR3 DNA sequence: TGTGCCAGCAGTTACCGCCGCGACGAGCAGTACTTC. It specifies CASSYRRDEQYF.

The genes are TRBV5-1 and TRBJ1-2; 8 bases line up with TRBD1. Trimming at V came to 5 bases and at J to 4 bases, leaving 19 bases not matched to a gene. Germline V lookup: CDR1 SGHRS, CDR2 YFSETQ. This CDR3 has 18 amino acids. CDR3 nucleotide sequence: TGCGCCAGCAGAAAAATAGGGCAGGGGGCGAATAAGGTCTATGGCTACACCTTC. This gives the protein CASRKIGQGANKVYGYTF.

This rearrangement joins TRBV15 to TRBJ1-4; 8 nucleotides line up with TRBD1. The junction had 7 bases not matched to a gene; V was cut back by 8 bases and J by 8 bases. This CDR3 is built from 13 residues. Germline V gene data show CDR1 as LNHNV and CDR2 as YYDKDF (reference sequence). CDR3 protein: CATQDRGSEKLFF. CDR3 sequence (DNA): TGTGCCACCCAAGACAGGGGTAGCGAAAAACTGTTTTTT. The whole variable domain, filled in from reference TRBV15 and TRBJ1-4, reads DAMVIQNPRYQVTQFGKPVTLSCSQTLNHNVMYWYQQKSSQAPKLLFHYYDKDFNNEADTPDNFQSRRPNTSFCFLDIRSPGLGDTAMYLCATQDRGSEKLFFGSGTQLSVL.

This chain uses TRBV30 with TRBJ1-5; 10 nucleotides match TRBD1. The V and J ends lost 0 bases and 1 base, in that order; junction bases with no gene match: 6. Germline CDR1 reads GTSNPN; CDR2 reads SVGIG (reference sequence). CDR3 length: 17 amino acids. The CDR3 DNA follows: TGTGCCTGGAGTGTAAGACAGGGGGCTATCAGCAATCAGCCCCAGCATTTT. Residues: CAWSVRQGAISNQPQHF.

The chain combines TRBV10-3 with TRBJ2-1; 14 bases fit TRBD2. The CDR3 totals 16 residues. Trimming cost V 5 bases and J 7 bases; bases outside gene matches: 7. Germline CDR1 and CDR2: ENHRY and SYGVKD. CDR3 residues: CAISFTGTSGGNEQFF. The CDR3 nucleotides are TGTGCCATCAGTTTTACCGGGACTAGCGGGGGTAATGAGCAGTTCTTC.

This chain connects TRBV6-4 to TRBJ2-1, with D possibly matching TRBD2 (6 bases). V was clipped by 6 bases and J by 2 bases, with 14 bases between them. The CDR3 has 15 residues. Per the germline V gene, CDR1 is MRHNA and CDR2 is SNTAGT. The CDR3 coding sequence is TGTGCCAGCAGCGAGCAAGGGGAGGCCTACAATGAGCAGTTCTTC. It codes for CASSEQGEAYNEQFF.

V and J are TRBV7-2 and TRBJ2-7; perhaps TRBD1 as D (6 bases). The length of the CDR3 is 14 residues. Germline-derived CDR1 and CDR2 are SGHTA and FQGNSA. V shed 7 bases and J shed 2 bases, with 15 bases lying between them. The DNA of the CDR3 is TGTGCCAGCACCCAGGGGCAGGGACCCTACGAGCAGTACTTC. Its protein is CASTQGQGPYEQYF.

The chain uses TRBV27 and TRBJ2-7, with 7 bases aligning to TRBD1. This CDR3 comprises 12 residues. Losses at the gene ends were 6 bases for V and 1 base for J; bases not matched to a gene: 0. The germline V gene encodes CDR1 MNHEY and CDR2 SMNVEV (reference sequence). CDR3 sequence reads: CASRTGSYEQYF. Here the CDR3 DNA reads TGTGCCAGCAGGACAGGGTCCTACGAGCAGTACTTC.

The chain carries TRBV23-1 and TRBJ1-1, with D perhaps TRBD1 (6 bases). TRBV23-1 counts as an open reading frame of uncertain function. This CDR3 region has 15 residues. Between the trimmed V and J ends, which lost 6 bases and 0 bases, there was a span of 14 bases. This chain's CDR3 is CASSHLTGLNTEAFF. In nucleotides, the CDR3 is TGCGCCAGCAGCCATCTAACAGGGCTGAACACTGAAGCTTTCTTT.

The CDR3 sequence: CASTPTGQGHGYTF. CDR3 bases: TGTGCCAGTACCCCCACAGGGCAGGGACATGGCTACACCTTC. The rearrangement joins TRBV19 to TRBJ1-2; TRBD1 is a possible D gene (6 bases). CDR3 length equals 14 residues. V lost 7 bases to trimming and J lost 6 bases, with 18 bases between them. From germline, CDR1 is LNHDA and CDR2 SQIVND (reference sequence).

J is TRBJ1-1 and V is TRBV27; no definite D call. CDR1 and CDR2 from the germline V gene are MNHEY and SMNVEV (reference sequence). The CDR3 consists of 13 residues. With 3 bases removed from V and 0 bases from J, the gap between germline ends came to 5 bases. Here the CDR3 DNA reads TGTGCCAGCAGTTTTTGGCTGAACACTGAAGCTTTCTTT. It encodes CASSFWLNTEAFF.

This chain links TRBV7-9 with TRBJ2-3; 9 bases are shared with TRBD2. The germline V gene has CDR1 SEHNR and CDR2 FQNEAQ (reference sequence). CDR3 length: 16 amino acids. The J segment lost 0 bases and the V segment lost 9 bases, leaving 10 bases of the junction unmatched. CDR3 sequence: CASLRLAGTSTDTQYF. For the CDR3, the DNA is TGTGCCAGTTTGCGGCTAGCGGGGACTAGCACAGATACGCAGTATTTT.

V usage is TRBV19 and J usage is TRBJ1-2, with TRBD1 matching over 11 bases. CDR3 size: 19 residues. The V and J ends lost 1 base and 7 bases, in that order; junction bases with no gene match: 17. The germline V gene encodes CDR1 LNHDA and CDR2 SQIVND (reference sequence). CDR3 sequence (DNA): TGTGCCAGTAGTATAGGCTATGGACAGGGGGCCAGTAGAGACTCTGGCTACACCTTC. Translating it yields CASSIGYGQGASRDSGYTF. Full variable domain (outside the CDR3, taken from reference TRBV19 and TRBJ1-2): DGGITQSPKYLFRKEGQNVTLSCEQNLNHDAMYWYRQDPGQGLRLIYYSQIVNDFQKGDIAEGYSVSREKKESFPLTVTSAQKNPTAFYLCASSIGYGQGASRDSGYTFGSGTRLTVV.

This chain links TRBV21-1 with TRBJ1-2; the table's TRBD1 call for D was not verified on the DNA. TRBV21-1 is a pseudogene. There are 14 residues in the CDR3. The CDR3, as DNA: TGTGCCAGCAGCAAAGGTTCAGGGTACCATGGCTACACCTTC. This codes for CASSKGSGYHGYTF.

The rearrangement uses TRBV10-2 and TRBJ2-1, with TRBD2 identical over 8 bases. The V gene end was trimmed by 6 bases and the J gene end by 4 bases; junction bases not matched to a gene: 8. The CDR3 loop spans 15 amino acids. Germline V gives CDR1 WSHSY, CDR2 SAAADI. This chain's CDR3 is CASRNGIAGYNEQFF. The CDR3 DNA follows: TGCGCCAGCAGAAACGGGATAGCGGGGTACAATGAGCAGTTCTTC.

This clone was detected once. The chain recombines TRBV30 with TRBJ2-4, with D possibly matching TRBD2 (6 bases). Trimming cost V 3 bases and J 0 bases, with 12 bases left between them. Germline V lookup: CDR1 GTSNPN, CDR2 SVGIG (reference sequence). This CDR3 is built from 15 residues. CDR3 DNA: TGTGCCTGGAGCCCTGCGGGACTAGCCAAAAACATTCAGTACTTC. Residues: CAWSPAGLAKNIQYF.

The chain is built from TRBV19 and TRBJ2-1; TRBD2 matches at 11 bases. The germline V gene encodes CDR1 LNHDA and CDR2 SQIVND (reference sequence). The CDR3 has 15 residues. V was pared by 5 bases and J by 7 bases, with 7 bases of the junction left unmatched. CDR3: CASSFSGGAWNEQFF. The CDR3 nucleotides are TGTGCCAGTAGTTTTAGCGGGGGGGCTTGGAATGAGCAGTTCTTC. Using reference TRBV19 and TRBJ2-1 for the parts outside the CDR3, the full variable domain is DGGITQSPKYLFRKEGQNVTLSCEQNLNHDAMYWYRQDPGQGLRLIYYSQIVNDFQKGDIAEGYSVSREKKESFPLTVTSAQKNPTAFYLCASSFSGGAWNEQFFGPGTRLTVL.

This clone was picked up a small number of times. This chain connects TRBV29-1 to TRBJ2-1, with TRBD1 matching over 8 bases. The germline CDR1 and CDR2 sequences are SQVTM and ANQGSEA. V shed 3 bases, J shed 6 bases, and the junction held 7 bases outside the gene matches. This CDR3 comprises 14 residues. The CDR3 DNA follows: TGCAGCGTTGATTTCCGGGACAGGTTCAATGAGCAGTTCTTC. Protein product: CSVDFRDRFNEQFF.

CDR3 bases: TGTGCCAGTAGTAGGAGGACGGTCACTAACTATGGCTACACCTTC. Translation gives CASSRRTVTNYGYTF. The chain joins TRBV19 to TRBJ1-2, with no clear D. V gave up 4 bases and J gave up 0 bases, with 12 bases separating them. Germline-derived CDR1 and CDR2 are LNHDA and SQIVND (reference sequence). The CDR3 spans 15 residues.

This clone was seen only once. This chain joins TRBV4-2 and TRBJ2-3, with 13 bases fitting TRBD2. Germline values: CDR1 LGHNA, CDR2 YNFKEQ. The CDR3 spans 16 residues. V lost 4 bases to trimming and J lost 3 bases; unmatched junction nucleotides: 4. DNA of the CDR3: TGTGCCAGCAGCCCGATGACTAGCGGGGGGACAGATACGCAGTATTTT. Translation: CASSPMTSGGTDTQYF.

The CDR3 here is CASTGGPHGQPQHF. The DNA of the CDR3 is TGTGCCAGCACAGGGGGACCTCACGGGCAGCCCCAGCATTTT. The chain uses TRBV6-6 and TRBJ1-5; 7 bases line up with TRBD1. Per the germline V gene, CDR1 is MNHNY and CDR2 is SVGAGI (reference sequence). V shed 7 bases and J 7 bases; nucleotides not matched to a gene: 10. The CDR3 is 14 amino acids.

The gene calls are TRBV19 and TRBJ1-2; a weak D match, TRBD1 (5 bases). Trimming took off 6 bases at V and 3 bases at J, with 11 bases between the two ends. Germline CDR1 is LNHDA and CDR2 is SQIVND (reference sequence). The CDR3 spans 13 residues. CDR3: CASSIDRYYGYTF. The CDR3 coding sequence is TGTGCCAGTAGCATCGACAGATACTATGGCTACACCTTC.

The chain couples TRBV5-1 to TRBJ2-3, with 7 bases fitting TRBD1. V lost 5 bases, J lost 1 base, and 10 bases stayed unmatched. The CDR3 consists of 16 residues. The V gene's germline CDR1 is SGHRS and CDR2 YFSETQ. The CDR3 DNA reads as TGCGCCAGCAGGGAAGGGGACAGCACTGGCACAGATACGCAGTATTTT. Amino acid sequence: CASREGDSTGTDTQYF.

The chain joins TRBV19 to TRBJ1-1; TRBD1 agrees at 10 bases. CDR3 size: 15 residues. Trimming cost V 6 bases and J 6 bases; bases outside gene matches: 10. The germline gives CDR1 LNHDA, CDR2 SQIVND (reference sequence). CDR3 in DNA: TGTGCCAGTAGGCTGGACAGGGGGGGATCGGCTGAAGCTTTCTTT. It specifies CASRLDRGGSAEAFF.

The CDR3 bases are TGCGCCAGCAGCGACGGGGGTGATGAAAAACTGTTTTTT. It specifies CASSDGGDEKLFF. The chain combines TRBV5-1 with TRBJ1-4; D might be TRBD1 (5 bases). Trimming shortened V by 4 bases and J by 6 bases, and 10 bases separated the two germline ends. The CDR3 length is 13 residues. Germline assignment: CDR1 SGHRS and CDR2 YFSETQ.

This chain connects TRBV11-2 to TRBJ1-6; 8 bases map to TRBD1. Germline V CDR1 and CDR2: SGHAT, FQNNGV. J gave up 10 bases and V 1 base, and 6 bases lay outside the gene matches. This CDR3 comprises 15 residues. CDR3 amino acids: CASSLADRVQSPLHF. CDR3 in DNA: TGTGCCAGCAGCTTAGCGGACAGGGTACAGTCACCCCTCCACTTT.

This chain connects TRBV29-1 to TRBJ2-2; tentative D call: TRBD1 (6 bases). Per germline, CDR1 SQVTM and CDR2 ANQGSEA. The length of the CDR3 is 15 residues. V gave up 1 base and J gave up 1 base, with 10 bases separating them. The CDR3 is CSVEGPGVNTGELFF. CDR3 nucleotides: TGCAGCGTTGAAGGGCCAGGGGTGAACACCGGGGAGCTGTTTTTT.